The present T cell receptor beta chain was sequenced within a study of T cells after yellow fever vaccination. Study-wide background: Preparing low-cell-number fractions relied on SMART-Seq v4 Ultra Low Input. Notes on the study in general: Although the secondary response was weaker, it peaked faster, at day 5 versus 15. Subsequent booster samples again held most clones from primary vaccination (approximately 95% CD4, about 90% CD8).

TCR cDNA was made by 5'RACE template switching, adding a universal primer site and UMIs. TCRdb processed the 5' RACE reads anew with MiXCR; each CDR3 protein has one entry. The sample consists of roughly 340,000 distinct CDR3 sequences, approximately 3.9% of them appearing once. This clonotype was seen many times. The antigen remains undetermined. Trimming removed 6 bases from V and 1 base from J; junction bases left unmatched: 5. CDR1 and CDR2 (germline): MNHEY, SVGEGT. The CDR3 consists of 14 residues. The sample was PBMCs, taken 5 days after the yellow fever booster vaccination. The rearrangement joins TRBV6-2 or TRBV6-3 to TRBJ2-5; 7 positions match TRBD2. This sequence originates from a man between 18 and 35 years old who received the YFV17D yellow fever vaccine. CDR3 region: CASRRPSGQETQYF. CDR3 bases: TGTGCCAGCAGGAGGCCTAGCGGCCAAGAGACCCAGTACTTC.